This TCR beta chain comes out of a study of human T cells and chemical hapten exposure. Study-level results: No alteration of TCRs above 1 in 1000 frequency was seen with DPC sensitization.

TCRdb reanalysed the RACE reads using MiXCR and keeps one entry per CDR3 protein. The profile covers fewer than 200,000 distinct CDR3 sequences, with approximately 20% appearing a single time and about 6.7% taken by the ten largest. J lost 0 bases, V lost 6 bases, and 9 bases had no gene match. The CDR3 loop spans 15 amino acids. CDR1 and CDR2 (germline): DFQATT, SNEGSKA (reference sequence). Time point given: patch test 1, 2 weeks after DPC sensitization. Treatment described: therapeutic diphenylcyclopropenone sensitization with weekly scalp DPC. Concerning this clonotype: The target antigen is unknown.

The TCR originated in a woman aged 45-65 years with alopecia areata. Some clones in this sample may be carry-over from other donors' samples. The chain links TRBV20-1 to TRBJ2-7; 9 bases match TRBD2. The material sequenced was whole blood, taken in connection with sensitization to the hapten diphenylcyclopropenone (DPC). For the CDR3, the DNA is TGCAGTGCAACTAGCGGGCACCACCTCTCCTACGAGCAGTACTTC. This gives the protein CSATSGHHLSYEQYF.